Following are 9 T cell receptor beta chains from one sample sequenced in a study of blood T cell repertoires in COVID-19. Produced via immunoSEQ multiplex PCR; TCRdb's table is partial and in-frame only. The data show 76,000 or so clones, around 88% seen once. Sequenced sample: peripheral blood. These receptor sequences come from a man younger than 45 with acute or convalescent COVID-19.

This clone occurred a few times. The chain employs TRBV5-1 and TRBJ2-5, with D hard to call. Per germline, CDR1 SGHRS and CDR2 YFSETQ. V shed 7 bases and J shed 2 bases, with 12 bases lying between them. The CDR3 loop spans 13 amino acids. This chain's CDR3 is CASSNEAQETQYF. In DNA form, the CDR3 reads TGCGCCAGCTCAAATGAGGCTCAAGAGACCCAGTACTTC. Complete variable domain (other parts from reference TRBV5-1 and TRBJ2-5): KAGVTQTPRYLIKTRGQQVTLSCSPISGHRSVSWYQQTPGQGLQFLFEYFSETQRNKGNFPGRFSGRQFSNSRSEMNVSTLELGDSALYLCASSNEAQETQYFGPGTRLLVL.

The chain recombines TRBV6-6 with TRBJ2-4; 14 positions match TRBD2. After removal of 5 bases from V and 1 base from J, the junction contained 13 bases not matched to a gene. Germline loops: CDR1 MNHNY, CDR2 SVGAGI (reference sequence). CDR3 length equals 20 residues. The CDR3 protein is CASSRPGLAGEGLAKNIQYF. The CDR3 nucleotides read TGTGCCAGCAGTCGACCGGGACTAGCGGGAGAGGGGTTGGCCAAAAACATTCAGTACTTC.

The chain carries TRBV11-2 and TRBJ1-2; 7 bases match TRBD1. V trimming: 5 bases; J trimming: 2 bases; junction bases outside the gene matches: 8. Per the germline V gene, CDR1 is SGHAT and CDR2 is FQNNGV. This CDR3 is built from 15 residues. CDR3 protein: CASSKGQIVNYGYTF. CDR3 nucleotide sequence: TGTGCCAGCAGCAAGGGACAGATAGTCAACTATGGCTACACCTTC.

This sequence joins TRBV7-3 and TRBJ1-2; D is uncertain. Germline V gene data show CDR1 as SGHTA and CDR2 as FQGTGA. The CDR3 is made up of 11 amino acids. V lost 5 bases to trimming and J lost 5 bases, with 6 bases between them. The CDR3 is CASSITYGYTF. DNA of the CDR3: TGTGCCAGCAGCATCACTTATGGCTACACCTTC.

V usage is TRBV19 and J usage is TRBJ1-5, with 11 bases that match TRBD1. Germline V CDR1 and CDR2: LNHDA, SQIVND (reference sequence). Unmatched junction bases numbered 14, after V lost 7 bases and J lost 9 bases. The CDR3 extends over 16 amino acids. The CDR3 reads CASTPSGTGGTSPQHF. The CDR3 bases are TGTGCCAGTACCCCATCCGGGACAGGGGGTACCTCGCCCCAGCATTTT.

V is TRBV7-2 and J is TRBJ2-3, with 9 bases lining up with TRBD1. Germline loops: CDR1 SGHTA, CDR2 FQGNSA. The V gene end was trimmed by 2 bases and the J gene end by 3 bases; junction bases not matched to a gene: 9. This CDR3 spans 17 amino acids. CDR3 sequence: CASSLRPLGTGTDTQYF. The DNA for the CDR3 is TGTGCCAGCAGCTTACGGCCCCTCGGGACAGGGACAGATACGCAGTATTTT.

V usage is TRBV6-6 and J usage is TRBJ1-2, with 7 nucleotides matching TRBD1. Germline lookup yields CDR1 MNHNY and CDR2 SVGAGI (reference sequence). This CDR3 has 14 amino acids. V dropped 5 bases and J dropped 8; count of bases not matched to a gene: 11. The CDR3 protein is CASSAGTDSIGYTF. CDR3 nucleotides: TGTGCCAGCAGTGCCGGGACAGACTCTATCGGCTACACCTTC.

This clone was detected once. The chain recombines TRBV12-3 or TRBV12-4 with TRBJ1-3; no reliable D call. There are 13 residues in the CDR3. Trimming shortened V by 3 bases and J by 9 bases, and 12 bases separated the two germline ends. CDR3: CASSFLQKTTIYF. DNA for the CDR3: TGTGCCAGCAGTTTCCTACAGAAAACCACCATATATTTT.

The chain couples TRBV9 to TRBJ2-7; 7 bases line up with TRBD2. The CDR3 runs 16 residues. Germline values: CDR1 SGDLS, CDR2 YYNGEE. Unmatched junction bases numbered 9, after V lost 0 bases and J lost 3 bases. The CDR3 nucleotides are TGTGCCAGCAGCGTAGGAGGAGGCGGGGGTTTCTACGAGCAGTACTTC. Translating it yields CASSVGGGGGFYEQYF.